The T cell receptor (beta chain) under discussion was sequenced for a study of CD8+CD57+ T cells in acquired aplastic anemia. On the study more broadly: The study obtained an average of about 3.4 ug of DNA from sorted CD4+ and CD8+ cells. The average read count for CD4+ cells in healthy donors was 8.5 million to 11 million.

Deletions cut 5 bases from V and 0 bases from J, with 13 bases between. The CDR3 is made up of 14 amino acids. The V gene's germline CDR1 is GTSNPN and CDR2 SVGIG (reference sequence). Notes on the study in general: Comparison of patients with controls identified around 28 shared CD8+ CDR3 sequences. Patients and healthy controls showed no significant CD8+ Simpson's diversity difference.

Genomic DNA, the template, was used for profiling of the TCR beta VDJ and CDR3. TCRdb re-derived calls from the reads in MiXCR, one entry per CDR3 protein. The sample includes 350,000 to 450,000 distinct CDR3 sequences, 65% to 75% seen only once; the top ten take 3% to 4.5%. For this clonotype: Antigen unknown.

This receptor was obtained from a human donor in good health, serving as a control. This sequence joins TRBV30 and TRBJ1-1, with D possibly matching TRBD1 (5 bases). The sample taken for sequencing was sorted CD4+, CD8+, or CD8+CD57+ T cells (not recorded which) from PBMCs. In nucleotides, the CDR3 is TGTGCCTGGGGGTGGGGGGGAATGAACACTGAAGCTTTCTTT. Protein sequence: CAWGWGGMNTEAFF.